The T cell receptor (beta chain) under discussion was sequenced for a study of control samples from healthy donors and cancer patients. The table came from immunoSEQ multiplex PCR; TCRdb's copy has only in-frame clones and leaves some out. The sample lists some 150,000 clones, nearly 96% occurring once. This sequence was found in a woman in her thirties in good health. Sequencing used blood.

CDR3 protein: CASSRQGSTEAFF. CDR3 bases: TGTGCCAGCAGTAGACAGGGTTCCACTGAAGCTTTCTTT. The chain carries TRBV2 and TRBJ1-1, with 7 bases fitting TRBD1. V was pared by 5 bases and J by 4 bases, with 4 bases of the junction left unmatched. Germline V gives CDR1 SNHLY, CDR2 FYNNEI. The CDR3 contains 13 residues.